Presented here are 22 T cell receptor beta chains from one specimen sequenced in a study of OX40 agonist ivuxolimab in advanced cancers. Measured with immunoSEQ multiplex PCR; TCRdb has only the in-frame clones, and not every one. The sample holds fewer than 80,000 clones; under 90% are singletons and the top ten take 5% to 6.5%. Specimen: CD4+ or CD8+ T cells sorted from blood, collected in a trial of the OX40 agonist ivuxolimab. The receptors stem from an adult with an advanced solid tumor such as melanoma, head and neck, liver or kidney cancer.

V usage is TRBV18 and J usage is TRBJ2-7; 7 bases match TRBD2. CDR1 is KGHSH and CDR2 is LQKENI in the germline V gene. The ends lost 6 bases at V and 2 bases at J; junction bases unmatched: 4. The CDR3 extends over 13 amino acids. The CDR3 sequence is CASSGEGTYEQYF. CDR3 nucleotides: TGTGCCAGCTCCGGGGAGGGGACCTACGAGCAGTACTTC.

V gene TRBV20-1 combines with J gene TRBJ2-5, with D possibly TRBD2 on 5 matching bases. CDR1 is DFQATT and CDR2 is SNEGSKA in the germline V gene (reference sequence). The CDR3 contains 11 residues. V was pared by 6 bases and J by 5 bases, with 10 bases between. In DNA form, the CDR3 reads TGCAGTGCAGGGCCGGGGGAGACCCAGTACTTC. It is translated as CSAGPGETQYF.

The CDR3 sequence is CASSQVSTGELFF. The CDR3 nucleotides read TGTGCCAGCAGTCAAGTAAGCACCGGGGAGCTGTTTTTT. The chain has TRBV27 and TRBJ2-2; D remains unclear. CDR1 and CDR2 (germline): MNHEY, SMNVEV (reference sequence). Trimming removed 5 bases at V and 4 bases at J, with 8 bases between. The CDR3 is 13 residues long.

This CDR3 is CASRRDRGNTGELFF. The CDR3 region has the DNA TGTGCCAGCAGGCGGGACAGGGGTAACACCGGGGAGCTGTTTTTT. The V and J genes are TRBV6-5 and TRBJ2-2; the match to TRBD1 covers 10 bases. This CDR3 comprises 15 residues. Germline V gene sequence: CDR1 MNHEY, CDR2 SVGAGI. V was clipped by 6 bases and J by 2 bases; unmatched bases: 3.

The chain uses TRBV19 and TRBJ2-2; TRBD1 matches at 9 bases. V gave up 5 bases and J gave up 3 bases; unmatched junction bases: 7. CDR1 and CDR2 from the germline V gene are LNHDA and SQIVND (reference sequence). The CDR3 loop spans 16 amino acids. For the CDR3, the DNA is TGTGCCAGTAGTCCTCACGGGACAGGGTACACCGGGGAGCTGTTTTTT. It specifies CASSPHGTGYTGELFF.

The J gene is TRBJ1-5, the V gene TRBV6-6; 7 positions match TRBD1. The CDR3 is made up of 15 amino acids. Trimming at V came to 4 bases and at J to 4 bases, leaving 7 bases not matched to a gene. From germline, CDR1 is MNHNY and CDR2 SVGAGI (reference sequence). DNA of the CDR3: TGTGCCAGCAGTTTTAGTCCGACAGGGAATCAGCCCCAGCATTTT. Encoded protein: CASSFSPTGNQPQHF.

J is TRBJ1-2 and V is TRBV4-3; D gene unclear. The length of the CDR3 is 13 residues. Trimming shortened V by 0 bases and J by 6 bases, and 8 bases separated the two germline ends. CDR1 and CDR2 from the germline V gene are LGHNA and YSLEER. CDR3: CASSQEPGNGYTF. The CDR3 bases are TGCGCCAGCAGCCAAGAGCCGGGGAATGGCTACACCTTC.

The DNA of the CDR3 is TGTGCCAGCAGGGACAGGGGGGATAATTCACCCCTCCACTTT. Translated: CASRDRGDNSPLHF. J is TRBJ1-6 and V is TRBV5-5; 10 bases are shared with TRBD1. J was trimmed by 5 bases and V by 5 bases; bases with no gene match: 1. Germline CDR1 reads SGHKS; CDR2 reads YYEKEE (reference sequence). The CDR3 has 14 residues.

V and J are TRBV7-2 and TRBJ2-7; a possible D gene is TRBD2 (5 bases). The CDR3 sequence is 14 residues long. Germline CDR1 is SGHTA and CDR2 is FQGNSA. V lost 3 bases, J lost 6 bases, and 15 bases lay in between. The CDR3 bases are TGTGCCAGCAGCTTTAACCGAGCGGTGGGCGAGCAGTACTTC. Amino acids: CASSFNRAVGEQYF.

This sequence joins TRBV25-1 and TRBJ1-1; 7 bases map to TRBD1. There are 13 residues in the CDR3. V dropped 4 bases and J dropped 10; count of bases not matched to a gene: 9. Germline V gene lookup returns CDR1 MGHDK and CDR2 SYGVNS. DNA for the CDR3: TGTGCCAGCAGTGCGACAGGGACTGTAGGAGCTTTCTTT. This sequence encodes CASSATGTVGAFF.

The chain has TRBV6-5 and TRBJ1-4; unclear D gene. Per germline, CDR1 MNHEY and CDR2 SVGAGI. V lost 11 bases, J lost 5 bases, and 18 bases lay in between. The CDR3 totals 14 residues. The CDR3 loop reads CAGLNFGQNEKLFF. As DNA, the CDR3 is TGTGCCGGACTGAATTTTGGGCAGAATGAAAAACTGTTTTTT.

This clone was observed a handful of times. The chain recombines TRBV29-1 with TRBJ1-1, with a tentative D call TRBD1 (6 bases). Germline V gene lookup returns CDR1 SQVTM and CDR2 ANQGSEA. This CDR3 spans 12 amino acids. V lost 7 bases and J lost 8, with 17 bases in between. The CDR3 DNA reads as TGCAGCGCCCCTATGGGGGCTCACGAAGCTTTCTTT. It encodes CSAPMGAHEAFF.

The CDR3 reads CASSDSGPRNAFWYF. CDR3 coding DNA: TGTGCCAGCAGTGACTCGGGACCGCGAAACGCCTTCTGGTACTTC. The chain links TRBV6-4 to TRBJ2-7, with D possibly called TRBD1 or TRBD2 (5 bases each). This CDR3 region has 15 residues. CDR1 is MRHNA and CDR2 is SNTAGT in the germline V gene. V lost 0 bases to trimming and J lost 12 bases, with 21 bases between them.

The gene calls are TRBV6-5 and TRBJ1-2; D ambiguous. This CDR3 contains 14 residues. Per the germline V gene, CDR1 is MNHEY and CDR2 is SVGAGI. Trimming removed 2 bases from V and 8 bases from J, with 15 bases in between. CDR3 loop: CASSYTPEGRGYTF. The CDR3 bases are TGTGCCAGCAGTTACACCCCGGAGGGCAGAGGCTACACCTTC.

The rearrangement links TRBV27 to TRBJ1-2, with a weak D call TRBD1 (5 bases). Trimming shortened V by 4 bases and J by 0 bases, and 12 bases separated the two germline ends. Germline lookup yields CDR1 MNHEY and CDR2 SMNVEV (reference sequence). The CDR3 has 15 residues. CDR3 in amino acids: CASSYDGTPNYGYTF. CDR3 in DNA: TGTGCCAGCAGTTATGACGGGACCCCTAACTATGGCTACACCTTC.

In this sample, this clone turned up many times. The J gene is TRBJ1-1, the V gene TRBV29-1; D unclear. Germline V lookup: CDR1 SQVTM, CDR2 ANQGSEA. Deletions cut 6 bases from V and 4 bases from J, with 9 bases between. The CDR3 length is 11 residues. The CDR3 is CSVQTPTEAFF. In DNA, the CDR3 is TGCAGCGTGCAAACACCCACTGAAGCTTTCTTT.

J is TRBJ2-5 and V is TRBV2, with 7 bases fitting TRBD1. This CDR3 spans 13 amino acids. The V and J ends lost 6 bases and 5 bases, in that order; junction bases with no gene match: 6. Germline V gene data show CDR1 as SNHLY and CDR2 as FYNNEI. The chain's CDR3 is CASRKGAGETQYF. Written as DNA, the CDR3 is TGTGCCAGCAGAAAGGGGGCAGGGGAGACCCAGTACTTC.

The V call is TRBV19, the J call TRBJ1-2, with D unresolved. This CDR3 is 14 amino acids long. The V and J ends lost 6 bases and 0 bases respectively, with 11 bases between them. Germline V CDR1 and CDR2: LNHDA, SQIVND (reference sequence). The CDR3 nucleotides are TGTGCCAGTAGCGGTCAGGCGGCTAACTATGGCTACACCTTC. It yields the protein CASSGQAANYGYTF.

The chain employs TRBV5-1 and TRBJ1-1; weak D call: TRBD1 (6 bases). With 5 bases removed from V and 1 base from J, the gap between germline ends came to 12 bases. The germline CDR1 and CDR2 sequences are SGHRS and YFSETQ. The CDR3 length is 14 residues. CDR3 region: CASRQGGSNTEAFF. CDR3 DNA sequence: TGCGCCAGCAGACAAGGGGGGTCGAACACTGAAGCTTTCTTT.

The CDR3 here is CASSLQPYSNQPQHF. The CDR3 DNA reads as TGTGCCAGCAGCTTACAACCTTATAGCAATCAGCCCCAGCATTTT. The rearrangement links TRBV4-2 to TRBJ1-5; unclear D gene. CDR3 length: 15 residues. CDR1 is LGHNA and CDR2 is YNFKEQ in the germline V gene. V was clipped by 5 bases and J by 0 bases, with 11 bases between them.

The CDR3 DNA reads as TGTGCCAGCAGCTTAGGACAGGGTAAAAATGAGCAGTTCTTC. Protein: CASSLGQGKNEQFF. The chain couples TRBV7-3 to TRBJ2-1; 8 bases are a match to TRBD1. Per germline, CDR1 SGHTA and CDR2 FQGTGA. With V trimmed by 2 bases and J by 7 bases, 4 bases remained unmatched. This CDR3 has 14 residues. The whole variable domain, remainder taken from reference TRBV7-3 and TRBJ2-1, is GAGVSQTPSNKVTEKGKYVELRCDPISGHTALYWYRQSLGQGPEFLIYFQGTGAADDSGLPNDRFFAVRPEGSVSTLKIQRTERGDSAVYLCASSLGQGKNEQFFGPGTRLTVL.

The rearrangement uses TRBV5-4 and TRBJ1-1, with TRBD1 matching 8 bases. In germline, CDR1 is SGHNT, CDR2 YYREEE (reference sequence). Trimming at V came to 0 bases and at J to 3 bases, leaving 7 bases not matched to a gene. The CDR3 sequence is 16 residues long. The DNA for the CDR3 is TGTGCCAGCAGCTTGGGAGCAGGGGGCGCGGACACTGAAGCTTTCTTT. Translated, it gives CASSLGAGGADTEAFF.